This T cell receptor (beta chain) stems from a study of identical twins. A single record per CDR3 protein comes from TCRdb applying MiXCR to the 5' RACE reads. The table records around 530,000 distinct CDR3 sequences, around 15% of them present only once. V was pared by 0 bases and J by 5 bases, with 9 bases between. Germline V gives CDR1 LNHNV, CDR2 YYDKDF (reference sequence). The length of the CDR3 is 14 residues. At least ten counts were recorded for this clonotype. Another study also made use of these data, one on yellow fever vaccine responses in identical twins.

The genes are TRBV15 and TRBJ2-3, with no clear D. This clonotype was sampled from a woman in her late teens or twenties in good health. The sequenced sample was CD4+ T cells sorted from blood. The CDR3 spells CATSREPGVDTQYF. The CDR3 coding sequence is TGTGCCACCAGCAGAGAACCGGGTGTAGATACGCAGTATTTT.